These T cell receptor beta chains were read from a single sample in a study of CD8+ T cells in alopecia areata. Repertoires were generated with immunoSEQ multiplex PCR, while TCRdb's copy carries only in-frame clones and drops some. Seen here are fewer than 250,000 clones, 45% to 65% observed once, and the top ten hold roughly 0.7%. This sample comprised CD4+ T cells sorted from blood, obtained at week 4, from a patient treated with tofacitinib. Every receptor here comes from a human donor with alopecia areata. Both conserved end residues are part of each CDR3. Fields, in order: D gene, J gene, clone size, V gene, CDR3 protein, CDR3 DNA. A D gene is named only where the DNA matches it firmly. Not all rows give a size; the values are once, few, many and, for expanded clones, a class.

>-|TRBJ2-7|-|TRBV4-1
CASSQFSTISYEQYF
TGCGCCAGCAGCCAATTTTCCACTATCTCCTACGAGCAGTACTTC
>-|TRBJ1-3|-|TRBV4-1
CASSARTADAGNTIYF
TGCGCCAGCAGCGCGAGGACAGCGGACGCTGGAAACACCATATATTTT
>-|TRBJ2-7|few|TRBV30
CAWSRSLTGEQYF
TGTGCCTGGAGTCGGTCCTTAACCGGGGAGCAGTACTTC
>-|TRBJ2-5|few|TRBV7-7
CASSSTAGETQYF
TGTGCCAGCAGCTCTACGGCGGGGGAGACCCAGTACTTC
>-|TRBJ1-1|few|TRBV19
CASSIKGSTEAFF
TGTGCCAGTAGTATAAAGGGAAGCACTGAAGCTTTCTTT
>TRBD2|TRBJ2-5|-|TRBV5-1
CASSLAAGREATQYF
TGCGCCAGCAGCTTGGCCGCCGGGCGGGAGGCGACCCAGTACTTC
>TRBD1|TRBJ2-7|-|TRBV10-3
CAISDHHGSGQGSYEQYF
TGTGCCATCAGTGATCATCACGGTAGCGGACAGGGCTCCTACGAGCAGTACTTC
>-|TRBJ2-1|few|TRBV29-1
CSVGVGYNEQFF
TGCAGCGTTGGGGTAGGGTACAATGAGCAGTTCTTC
>TRBD1|TRBJ1-5|-|TRBV30
CAWSSEGAGGNQPQHF
TGTGCCTGGAGTTCAGAGGGGGCAGGTGGCAATCAGCCCCAGCATTTT
>-|TRBJ1-3|-|TRBV6-5
CASRFGNTIYF
TGTGCCAGCAGATTTGGAAACACCATATATTTT
>-|TRBJ1-5|-|TRBV21-1
CASSTYGVPRPYQPQHF
TGTGCCAGCAGCACCTATGGGGTCCCCCGCCCCTATCAGCCCCAGCATTTT
>-|TRBJ1-1|-|TRBV6-1
CASSEAGTIAAFF
TGTGCCAGCAGTGAAGCTGGGACGATCGCGGCTTTCTTT
>TRBD2|TRBJ2-3|-|TRBV5-1
CASSLVGGRPTDTQYF
TGCGCCAGCAGCTTGGTTGGCGGGAGGCCCACAGATACGCAGTATTTT
>-|TRBJ2-7|-|TRBV5-1
CASSLAGRGTIYEQYF
TGCGCCAGCAGCTTGGCGGGGAGGGGGACGATCTACGAGCAGTACTTC
>-|TRBJ2-7|-|TRBV29-1
CSVQGYEQYF
TGCAGCGTCCAGGGCTACGAGCAGTACTTC
>-|TRBJ2-5|-|TRBV6-5
CASSYSKWLEETQYF
TGTGCCAGCAGTTACTCGAAATGGCTCGAGGAGACCCAGTACTTC
>TRBD2|TRBJ2-1|-|TRBV5-1
CASSLTSGIDNEQFF
TGCGCCAGCAGCTTGACTAGCGGGATCGACAATGAGCAGTTCTTC
>-|TRBJ2-7|-|TRBV5-4
CASSPAGQYPYEQYF
TGTGCCAGCAGCCCGGCGGGACAGTACCCCTACGAGCAGTACTTC
>-|TRBJ2-1|few|TRBV29-1
CSIRGSLYNEQFF
TGCAGCATCCGGGGCAGCCTCTACAATGAGCAGTTCTTC
>-|TRBJ2-5|few|TRBV11-2
CASSLEETQYF
TGTGCCAGCAGCTTAGAGGAGACCCAGTACTTC
>-|TRBJ2-2|-|TRBV5-4
CASSFIEQGRTGELFF
TGTGCCAGCAGCTTCATTGAACAGGGGAGGACCGGGGAGCTGTTTTTT
>TRBD1|TRBJ2-4|-|TRBV30
CAWSPTGVPKNIQYF
TGTGCCTGGAGTCCGACAGGGGTTCCCAAAAACATTCAGTACTTC
>-|TRBJ1-4|-|TRBV20-1
CSAYRVEELFF
TGCAGTGCTTACAGGGTCGAGGAACTGTTTTTT
>-|TRBJ2-2|once|TRBV7-3
CASSLMAPANTGELFF
TGTGCCAGCAGCTTAATGGCCCCCGCGAACACCGGGGAGCTGTTTTTT
>TRBD1|TRBJ2-5|few|TRBV29-1
CTGQEETQYF
TGCACGGGACAGGAAGAGACCCAGTACTTC
>-|TRBJ2-7|-|TRBV18
CASSTLTYEQYF
TGTGCCAGCTCGACCCTTACCTACGAGCAGTACTTC
>-|TRBJ2-7|-|TRBV7-8
CASSSTRYEQYF
TGTGCCAGCAGTTCGACACGCTACGAGCAGTACTTC
>TRBD2|TRBJ2-3|-|TRBV29-1
CSVEGLAVLLDTQYF
TGCAGCGTTGAAGGACTAGCGGTCCTTTTGGATACGCAGTATTTT
>-|TRBJ2-1|-|TRBV5-1
CASSLGGKEQFF
TGCGCCAGCAGCTTGGGCGGGAAAGAGCAGTTCTTC
>-|TRBJ2-2|-|TRBV7-9
CASSLGTTDTGELFF
TGTGCCAGCAGCTTAGGGACAACAGACACCGGGGAGCTGTTTTTT
>-|TRBJ1-2|-|TRBV2
CASSEAKVAGYTF
TGTGCCAGCAGTGAAGCTAAAGTGGCTGGCTACACCTTC
>-|TRBJ2-7|-|TRBV11-2
CASSLDRFAYEQYF
TGTGCCAGCAGCTTAGACCGATTTGCCTACGAGCAGTACTTC
>TRBD2|TRBJ2-2|-|TRBV4-2
CASAISGSNTGELFF
TGTGCCAGCGCAATTAGCGGGTCGAACACCGGGGAGCTGTTTTTT
>-|TRBJ1-1|-|TRBV29-1
CSVETDLLNTEAFF
TGCAGCGTTGAGACGGACCTCTTGAACACTGAAGCTTTCTTT
>-|TRBJ2-7|few|TRBV7-9
CASAPSSYEQYF
TGTGCCAGCGCCCCCAGTTCCTACGAGCAGTACTTC
>-|TRBJ1-2|-|TRBV29-1
CSVATPRGGYTF
TGCAGCGTTGCCACCCCCCGGGGCGGCTACACCTTC
>-|TRBJ2-1|-|TRBV19
CASDSTGGNEQFF
TGTGCCAGCGATTCGACAGGCGGGAATGAGCAGTTCTTC
>TRBD1|TRBJ2-7|-|TRBV29-1
CSVGGQERYYEQYF
TGCAGCGTTGGAGGACAGGAAAGGTACTACGAGCAGTACTTC
>-|TRBJ2-6|few|TRBV28
CASSTNARGFTSGANVLTF
TGTGCCAGCAGCACCAACGCACGGGGCTTTACCTCTGGGGCCAACGTCCTGACTTTC
>-|TRBJ1-1|-|TRBV7-9
CASSWSPYDTEAFF
TGTGCCAGCAGCTGGTCCCCGTACGACACTGAAGCTTTCTTT
>-|TRBJ1-5|-|TRBV7-2
CASSLERLSNQPQHF
TGTGCCAGCAGCTTAGAGCGGTTGAGCAATCAGCCCCAGCATTTT
>-|TRBJ2-7|-|TRBV18
CASSPGRDKGAYEQYF
TGTGCCAGCTCACCGGGCCGGGACAAGGGGGCCTACGAGCAGTACTTC
>-|TRBJ2-2|-|TRBV2
CASSVETTGELFF
TGTGCCAGCAGTGTAGAAACCACCGGGGAGCTGTTTTTT
>-|TRBJ2-5|-|TRBV6-5
CASSYYSKGETQYF
TGTGCCAGCAGTTACTACAGTAAGGGAGAGACCCAGTACTTC
>-|TRBJ2-4|-|TRBV6-1
CASSRGPKYF
TGTGCCAGCAGCCGAGGGCCGAAGTACTTC
>-|TRBJ2-3|few|TRBV7-9
CASSFADTQYF
TGTGCCAGCAGCTTTGCAGATACGCAGTATTTT
>-|TRBJ2-1|few|TRBV6-5
CASSRGPSALQQFF
TGTGCCAGCAGCCGCGGACCTTCAGCCTTGCAGCAGTTCTTC
>-|TRBJ2-4|-|TRBV27
CASTSLNIQYF
TGTGCCAGCACCTCTTTAAACATTCAGTACTTC
>-|TRBJ2-5|-|TRBV30
CAWSASSSYGETQYF
TGTGCCTGGAGTGCCTCTTCTTCATACGGAGAGACCCAGTACTTC
>TRBD1|TRBJ2-7|-|TRBV27
CASSHDRGQPYEQYF
TGTGCCAGCAGCCACGACCGGGGACAGCCCTACGAGCAGTACTTC
>TRBD1|TRBJ2-3|-|TRBV14
CASSRQGATQYF
TGTGCCAGCAGCCGACAGGGGGCAACGCAGTATTTT
>-|TRBJ2-7|once|TRBV27
CASSFGEALSYEQYF
TGTGCCAGCAGTTTTGGGGAGGCCCTCTCCTACGAGCAGTACTTC
>-|TRBJ2-7|-|TRBV21-1
CASSEGQAFSYEQYF
TGTGCCAGCAGCGAAGGACAGGCCTTCTCCTACGAGCAGTACTTC
>TRBD1|TRBJ1-2|-|TRBV30
CAWSGQGNGYTF
TGTGCCTGGAGTGGACAGGGTAATGGCTACACCTTC